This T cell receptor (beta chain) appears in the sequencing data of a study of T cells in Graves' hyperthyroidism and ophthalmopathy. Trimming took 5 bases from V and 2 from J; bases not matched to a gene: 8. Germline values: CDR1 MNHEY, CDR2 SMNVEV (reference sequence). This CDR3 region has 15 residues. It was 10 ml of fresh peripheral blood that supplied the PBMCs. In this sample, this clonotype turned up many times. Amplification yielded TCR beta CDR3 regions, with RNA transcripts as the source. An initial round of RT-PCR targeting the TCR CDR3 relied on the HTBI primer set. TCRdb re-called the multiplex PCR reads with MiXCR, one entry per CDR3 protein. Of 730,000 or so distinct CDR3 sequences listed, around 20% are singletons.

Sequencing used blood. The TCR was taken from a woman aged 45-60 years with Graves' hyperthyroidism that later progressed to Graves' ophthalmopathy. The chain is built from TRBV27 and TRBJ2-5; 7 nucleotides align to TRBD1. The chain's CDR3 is CASSETWDRQETQYF. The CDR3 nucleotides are TGTGCCAGCAGTGAGACCTGGGACAGACAAGAGACCCAGTACTTC.